This TCR beta chain was obtained from a study of T-cell reconstitution after alpha-beta-depleted transplantation in children. The length of the CDR3 is 14 residues. The germline gives CDR1 ENHRY, CDR2 SYGVKD. V gave up 4 bases and J gave up 6 bases; unmatched junction bases: 7. For TCRbeta, the library was prepared with unique molecular identifiers. TCRdb called the PCR reads again in MiXCR, with one record for every CDR3 protein. The sample gives around 480,000 distinct CDR3 sequences, approximately 32% of which show up once; 2% to 3% is in the top ten. Sample: PBMCs from the stem cell graft donor, taken from the stem cell graft. The clonotype comes from a human donor who donated a stem cell graft to a child with aplastic anemia. This chain uses TRBV10-3 with TRBJ1-1; 8 bases fit TRBD1. This chain's CDR3 is CAISGTGPSAEAFF. The CDR3 DNA reads as TGTGCCATCAGTGGGACAGGGCCCTCGGCTGAAGCTTTCTTT.